Below are 7 T cell receptor beta chains sequenced from a single sample in a study of human thymus T cells. Some clones are missing from TCRdb's copy, which holds only in-frame ones; the method was immunoSEQ multiplex PCR. The table shows about 78,000 clones, with 96% occurring only once. Resected material from corrective heart surgery provided the thymus tissue analysed. The sample taken for sequencing was thymus tissue. These receptors were obtained from a boy younger than two with a congenital heart defect but otherwise immunologically healthy.

The chain couples TRBV11-2 to TRBJ1-2, with D possibly being TRBD1 (6 bases). The CDR3 is 14 residues long. The V gene's germline CDR1 is SGHAT and CDR2 FQNNGV. V shed 5 bases and J shed 3 bases, with 13 bases lying between them. CDR3 bases: TGTGCCAGCAGCGTCCGGGACATCCACTATGGCTACACCTTC. This sequence encodes CASSVRDIHYGYTF. Combining the CDR3 with reference TRBV11-2 and TRBJ1-2 gives the whole variable domain EAGVAQSPRYKIIEKRQSVAFWCNPISGHATLYWYQQILGQGPKLLIQFQNNGVVDDSQLPKDRFSAERLKGVDSTLKIQPAKLEDSAVYLCASSVRDIHYGYTFGSGTRLTVV.

CDR3 in DNA: TGTGCCAGCAGCCTCCCGTACAATGAGCAGTTCTTC. Translating gives CASSLPYNEQFF. The rearrangement joins TRBV28 to TRBJ2-1, with D uncertain. CDR1 is MDHEN, CDR2 SYDVKM, per germline. V lost 6 bases and J lost 4, with 7 bases in between. This CDR3 is 12 amino acids long.

This clone was recorded once. This CDR3 reads CASSITGQPQHF. CDR3 nucleotides: TGTGCCAGTAGTATTACGGGTCAGCCCCAGCATTTT. The V and J genes are TRBV19 and TRBJ1-5, with D unclear. This CDR3 has 12 amino acids. Germline values: CDR1 LNHDA, CDR2 SQIVND (reference sequence). Trimming left V 3 bases short and J 6 bases short, with 6 bases between. The full variable domain, its missing parts supplied by reference TRBV19 and TRBJ1-5, is DGGITQSPKYLFRKEGQNVTLSCEQNLNHDAMYWYRQDPGQGLRLIYYSQIVNDFQKGDIAEGYSVSREKKESFPLTVTSAQKNPTAFYLCASSITGQPQHFGDGTRLSIL.

The chain combines TRBV27 with TRBJ2-7; TRBD1 is a possible D gene (5 bases). Germline CDR1 MNHEY, CDR2 SMNVEV (reference sequence). There are 13 residues in the CDR3. The germline V and J ends were trimmed by 1 base and 6 bases, with 10 bases remaining between them. The CDR3 spells CASSLFAGCEQYF. The CDR3 DNA follows: TGTGCCAGCAGTTTATTCGCAGGGTGCGAGCAGTACTTC.

V is TRBV27 and J is TRBJ1-1; TRBD1 matches at 7 bases. V was clipped by 2 bases and J by 1 base; unmatched bases: 4. This CDR3 spans 15 amino acids. The germline CDR1 and CDR2 sequences are MNHEY and SMNVEV (reference sequence). The CDR3 DNA sequence: TGTGCCAGCAGTTTAATGGCAGGGGGGAACACTGAAGCTTTCTTT. It yields the protein CASSLMAGGNTEAFF.

The rearrangement uses TRBV5-1 and TRBJ2-7; 10 bases map to TRBD2. V lost 0 bases and J lost 3; bases outside the gene matches: 9. The CDR3 is 17 amino acids. CDR1 and CDR2 (germline): SGHRS, YFSETQ. CDR3 DNA: TGCGCCAGCAGCTTGGCCTTGGGAACTAGCGGGGACTACGAGCAGTACTTC. It translates to CASSLALGTSGDYEQYF.

This rearrangement joins TRBV6-6 to TRBJ2-5, with 10 bases lining up with TRBD1. Unmatched junction bases numbered 8, after V lost 7 bases and J lost 3 bases. This CDR3 spans 15 amino acids. The germline CDR1 and CDR2 sequences are MNHNY and SVGAGI (reference sequence). CDR3 loop: CASIQLDRGEETQYF. The CDR3 nucleotides are TGTGCCAGCATCCAACTGGACAGGGGGGAAGAGACCCAGTACTTC.